In its sample, the clone carrying this T cell receptor beta chain was seen a few times. The sample originates from a study of naive and memory T cell subsets. CD4+ T cell IFNgamma after overnight CMV lysate exposure gave donor CMV status. The beta constant-region primer was an equimolar mix of two oligonucleotides covering TRBC1 and TRBC2. Using its own MiXCR run on the UMI-ligation and nested PCR reads, TCRdb lists one record per CDR3 protein. The sample has some 150,000 distinct CDR3 sequences; approximately 15% are singletons. The sequence came from a human donor in good health. Source material: naive CD4+ T cells from blood.

CDR3 protein: CSVVGAGGGETQYF. The CDR3 coding sequence is TGCAGCGTTGTAGGAGCGGGAGGGGGGGAGACCCAGTACTTC. The chain recombines TRBV29-1 with TRBJ2-5; TRBD2 agrees at 10 bases. The CDR3 has 14 residues. Looked up from germline, CDR1 is SQVTM and CDR2 is ANQGSEA. Unmatched junction bases numbered 7, after V lost 4 bases and J lost 5 bases.